These 13 T cell receptor beta chains came from one sample sequenced in a study of CD8+CD57+ T cells in acquired aplastic anemia (dated by TCRdb to 2017 to 2018). The sample was run on an Illumina HiSeq 2000. TCR beta VDJ combination and CDR3 sequence profiling used genomic DNA as the template. The raw public reads went through TCRdb reprocessing: fastp at Q25, MiXCR clone calling, in-frame beta chains kept. A single entry per CDR3 protein holds the most common genes and DNA from its merged rows. The sample records around 250,000 distinct CDR3 sequences, around 82% of which are singletons. Clones ranked in the top ten supply about two fifths of the sample. Flow cytometry had shown CD8+CD57+ cell expansion in the patients selected for sequencing. The specimen sequenced was sorted CD4+, CD8+, or CD8+CD57+ T cells (not recorded which) from PBMCs. The source is a human donor with aplastic anemia.

As for this clonotype: This clone may be a read error of a much larger clone one base away. J is TRBJ2-1 and V is TRBV12-3 or TRBV12-4, with a tentative D call TRBD2 (6 bases). The CDR3 is made up of 14 amino acids. CDR3 loop: CASSLRGSCNEQFF. The CDR3 nucleotides are TGTGCCAGCAGTTTGCGGGGTTCCTGCAATGAGCAGTTCTTC.

The V call is TRBV19, the J call TRBJ2-1; 7 positions agree with TRBD2. V lost 8 bases to trimming and J lost 4 bases; unmatched junction nucleotides: 11. The CDR3 has 15 residues. Germline CDR1 and CDR2: LNHDA and SQIVND (reference sequence). The CDR3 DNA reads TGTGCCAGTGGCAGAAAAGCGGGGACTTACAATGAGCAGTTCTTC. Translating gives CASGRKAGTYNEQFF.

This rearrangement joins TRBV2 to TRBJ2-2; D is uncertain. V was cut by 5 bases and J by 10 bases, with 11 bases left in between. This CDR3 region has 12 residues. Germline V gene lookup returns CDR1 SNHLY and CDR2 FYNNEI. CDR3 amino acids: CASSLVPVELFF. CDR3 DNA: TGTGCCAGCAGTTTAGTGCCCGTGGAGCTGTTTTTT.

Concerning this clonotype itself: An end of the junction does not agree with germline; a read error may underlie this. J is TRBJ1-2 and V is TRBV7-8, with D uncertain. The CDR3 totals 13 residues. Germline V gene sequence: CDR1 SGHVS, CDR2 FQNEAQ. The CDR3 DNA is TGTGCCAGCAGCTGGTCCGAGAACTATGGCTGCACCTTC. This translates into CASSWSENYGCTF.

About this clonotype itself: One junction end does not reproduce the germline sequence, and a read error may be involved. V usage is TRBV2 and J usage is TRBJ2-6; TRBD2 agrees at 8 bases. The CDR3 is 16 amino acids. Germline V gene data show CDR1 as SNHLY and CDR2 as FYNNEI. CDR3 DNA sequence: TGTGCCAGCAGCCTAGCGGGTAGTTACTGGGAGCACGACTTCAGTTTC. Translation: CASSLAGSYWEHDFSF.

The DNA for the CDR3 is TGTGCCAGCAGCTTAACGGGAGATAACGATACGCAGTATTTT. Its protein product is CASSLTGDNDTQYF. J is TRBJ1-6 and V is TRBV7-2; a possible D gene is TRBD2 (6 bases). The closer fit of TRBJ2-3 to the DNA end suggests the J call may be wrong. Per the germline V gene, CDR1 is SGHTA and CDR2 is FQGNSA. The CDR3 is 14 residues long.

As to this clonotype: This may stem from a read error, because a much larger clone lies one nucleotide away. This sequence joins TRBV9 and TRBJ2-4; TRBD2 agrees at 7 bases. The CDR3 consists of 13 residues. Per the germline V gene, CDR1 is SGDLS and CDR2 is YYNGEE. This chain's CDR3 is CASSGEAGNTQYF. CDR3 bases: TGTGCCAGCAGTGGTGAAGCGGGGAACACTCAGTACTTC.

As to this clonotype: A read error is likely, as this CDR3 ends without the conserved phenylalanine or tryptophan. The DNA is left out, because the CDR3 cannot be placed on it with certainty; the CDR3 is given as TCRdb lists it. V usage is TRBV2 and J usage is TRBJ1-2. Germline-derived CDR1 and CDR2 are SNHLY and FYNNEI. The CDR3 comprises 13 residues, both ends counted. CDR3: CASSEGIAGAYSY.

The chain combines TRBV7-4 with TRBJ2-7; no clear D gene. The length of the CDR3 is 12 residues. Between the trimmed V and J ends, which lost 10 bases and 11 bases, there was a span of 21 bases. Germline CDR1 and CDR2: SGHVT and SQSDAQ. The CDR3 DNA is TGTGCCAACGAGGTAGCAGCGAACGTAGAGTACGTC. This gives the protein CANEVAANVEYV.

The CDR3 coding sequence is TGTGCCACCTCCCTAGTCTATGAGCAGTTCTTC. Translation gives CATSLVYEQFF. The chain links TRBV2 to TRBJ2-1, with D uncertain. The V end lost 10 bases, the J end lost 8 bases, and 12 bases lay between the germline ends. The CDR3 has 11 amino acids. The germline V gene has CDR1 SNHLY and CDR2 FYNNEI.

V gene TRBV14 combines with J gene TRBJ1-6; D is unclear. Germline V gives CDR1 SGHDN, CDR2 FVKESK. CDR3 size: 13 residues. V lost 1 base, J lost 8 bases, and 6 bases lay in between. CDR3 DNA sequence: TGTGCCAGCAGCCAAGTTCGGTATTCACCCCTCCACTTT. Its translation: CASSQVRYSPLHF.

Concerning this clonotype itself: The CDR3 does not close with the conserved phenylalanine or tryptophan, likely indicating a read error. V gene TRBV10-3 combines with J gene TRBJ2-7, with D maybe TRBD1 (5 bases). The germline V gene has CDR1 ENHRY and CDR2 SYGVKD. There are 14 residues in the CDR3. The CDR3 DNA reads as TGTGCCAGCAGTTACGTGCAGGGTAACCACGTGCAGTACATC. It encodes CASSYVQGNHVQYI.

Remarks on this clonotype: It is likely a read error, because the conserved phenylalanine at the end of the CDR3 is missing. No DNA is shown, since the ends of the CDR3 on it are uncertain; the CDR3 is the one TCRdb lists. The V call is TRBV7-8, the J call TRBJ2-1. Germline V gene sequence: CDR1 SGHVS, CDR2 FQNEAQ. The CDR3 totals 13 residues, both ends included. The CDR3 reads CASSLGGAEQYVG.